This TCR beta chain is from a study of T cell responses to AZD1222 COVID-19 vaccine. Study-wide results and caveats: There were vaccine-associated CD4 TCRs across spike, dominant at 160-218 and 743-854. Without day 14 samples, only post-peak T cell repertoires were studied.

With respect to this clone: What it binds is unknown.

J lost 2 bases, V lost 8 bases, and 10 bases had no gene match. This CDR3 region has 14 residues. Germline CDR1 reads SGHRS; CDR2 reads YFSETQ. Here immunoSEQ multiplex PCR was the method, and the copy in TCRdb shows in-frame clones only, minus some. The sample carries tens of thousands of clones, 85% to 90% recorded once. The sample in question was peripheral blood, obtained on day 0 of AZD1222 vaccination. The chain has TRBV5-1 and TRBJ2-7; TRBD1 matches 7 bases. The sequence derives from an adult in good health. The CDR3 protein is CASSGTVLTYEQYF. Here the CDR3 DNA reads TGCGCCAGTTCCGGGACAGTCCTAACCTACGAGCAGTACTTC.